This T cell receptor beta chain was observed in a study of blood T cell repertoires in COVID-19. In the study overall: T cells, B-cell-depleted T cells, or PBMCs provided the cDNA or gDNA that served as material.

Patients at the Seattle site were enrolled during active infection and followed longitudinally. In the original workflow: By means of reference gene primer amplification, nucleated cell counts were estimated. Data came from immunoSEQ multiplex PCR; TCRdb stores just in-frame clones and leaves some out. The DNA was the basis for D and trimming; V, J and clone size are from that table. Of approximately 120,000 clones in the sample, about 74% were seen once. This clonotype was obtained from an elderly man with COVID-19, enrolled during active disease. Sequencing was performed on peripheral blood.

The CDR3 DNA reads TGTGCCAGTAGGCTCCGGGGGGTTAGTACTGAAGCTTTCTTT. Translating it yields CASRLRGVSTEAFF. The chain recombines TRBV19 with TRBJ1-1; weak D call: TRBD1 (5 bases). Germline CDR1 is LNHDA and CDR2 is SQIVND (reference sequence). V dropped 6 bases and J dropped 5 bases, with 16 bases sitting between them. The CDR3 is made up of 14 amino acids.